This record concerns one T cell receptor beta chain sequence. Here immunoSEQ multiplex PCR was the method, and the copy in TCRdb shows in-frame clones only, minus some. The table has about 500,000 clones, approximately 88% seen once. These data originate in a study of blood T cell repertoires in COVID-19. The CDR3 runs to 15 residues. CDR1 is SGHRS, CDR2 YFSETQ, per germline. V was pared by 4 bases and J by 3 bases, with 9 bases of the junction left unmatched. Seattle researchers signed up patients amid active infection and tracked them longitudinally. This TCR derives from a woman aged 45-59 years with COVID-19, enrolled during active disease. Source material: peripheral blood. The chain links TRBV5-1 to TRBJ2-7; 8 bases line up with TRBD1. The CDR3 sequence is CASSLGTGGYYEQYF. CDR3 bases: TGCGCCAGCAGCCTTGGGACAGGTGGATACTACGAGCAGTACTTC.